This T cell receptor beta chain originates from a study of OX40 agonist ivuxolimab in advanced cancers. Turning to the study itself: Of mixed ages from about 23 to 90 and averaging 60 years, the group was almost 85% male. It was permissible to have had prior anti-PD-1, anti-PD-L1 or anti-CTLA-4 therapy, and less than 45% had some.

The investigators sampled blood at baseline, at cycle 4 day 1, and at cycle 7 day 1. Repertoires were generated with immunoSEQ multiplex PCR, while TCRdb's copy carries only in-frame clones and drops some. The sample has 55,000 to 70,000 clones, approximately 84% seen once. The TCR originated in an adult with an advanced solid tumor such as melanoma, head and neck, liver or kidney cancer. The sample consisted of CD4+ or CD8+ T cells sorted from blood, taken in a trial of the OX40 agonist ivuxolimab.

The CDR3 reads CAWSGLGELFF. CDR3 coding DNA: TGTGCCTGGAGTGGACTAGGGGAGCTGTTTTTT. This chain links TRBV30 with TRBJ2-2; a weak D match, TRBD2 (5 bases). Germline V lookup: CDR1 GTSNPN, CDR2 SVGIG (reference sequence). The CDR3 totals 11 residues. Trimming removed 1 base at V and 8 bases at J, with 5 bases between.